This T cell receptor (beta chain) appears in the sequencing data of a study of T-cell reconstitution after alpha-beta-depleted transplantation in children. Notes on the study in general: Some patients showed high day-60 TCRbeta diversity, which derived from surviving recipient T cells and thymic progenitors. Newly produced T cells mostly accounted for T-cell counts and diversity one year post-transplant.

The library targeted TCRbeta and was prepared with unique molecular identifiers. TCRdb passed the PCR reads through MiXCR, listing each CDR3 protein once. The table shows about 980,000 distinct CDR3 sequences, with roughly 29% occurring only once. This clonotype was counted only a few times. Its antigen remains unidentified. The germline CDR1 and CDR2 sequences are LGHNA and YSLEER. The CDR3 sequence is 14 residues long. Trimming cost V 3 bases and J 3 bases, with 11 bases left between them. This receptor was taken from a boy younger than two who had a stem cell transplant for SCID, so the T cells may come from the graft donor. Specimen: PBMCs, mostly from graft donor cells, collected 360 days after TCRalphabeta/CD19-depleted stem cell transplant. V and J are TRBV4-3 and TRBJ2-5; D is unclear. The CDR3, as DNA: TGCGCCAGCAGCCAGTTCCGGTATGAAGAGACCCAGTACTTC. Translating it yields CASSQFRYEETQYF.